This TCR beta chain was found in a study of blood T cell repertoires in COVID-19. About the research overall: The origin of the acute and convalescent COVID-19 samples was the United States, Italy and Spain. T cells, B-cell-depleted T cells, or PBMCs supplied cDNA or gDNA.

With 4 bases clipped from V and 2 bases from J, the junction kept 2 bases outside the gene matches. Germline-derived CDR1 and CDR2 are SGHKS and YYEKEE (reference sequence). The CDR3 consists of 13 residues. As handled by the study authors: Estimation of nucleated cell counts was performed using reference gene primer amplification. The assay was immunoSEQ multiplex PCR, and TCRdb's table has in-frame clones only and misses some. Clone size and V and J calls were adopted from that table, with D and trimming inferred from the DNA. The data show about 130,000 clones, nearly 70% seen once. This TCR was sampled from a woman aged 70-85 years with acute or convalescent COVID-19. The chain joins TRBV5-5 to TRBJ2-5; TRBD1 matches at 7 bases. The sequencing input was peripheral blood. The CDR3 reads CASSPDRQETQYF. The CDR3 nucleotides are TGTGCCAGCAGCCCGGACAGGCAAGAGACCCAGTACTTC. Supplemented by reference TRBV5-5 and TRBJ2-5, the full variable domain reads DAGVTQSPTHLIKTRGQQVTLRCSPISGHKSVSWYQQVLGQGPQFIFQYYEKEERGRGNFPDRFSARQFPNYSSELNVNALLLGDSALYLCASSPDRQETQYFGPGTRLLVL.